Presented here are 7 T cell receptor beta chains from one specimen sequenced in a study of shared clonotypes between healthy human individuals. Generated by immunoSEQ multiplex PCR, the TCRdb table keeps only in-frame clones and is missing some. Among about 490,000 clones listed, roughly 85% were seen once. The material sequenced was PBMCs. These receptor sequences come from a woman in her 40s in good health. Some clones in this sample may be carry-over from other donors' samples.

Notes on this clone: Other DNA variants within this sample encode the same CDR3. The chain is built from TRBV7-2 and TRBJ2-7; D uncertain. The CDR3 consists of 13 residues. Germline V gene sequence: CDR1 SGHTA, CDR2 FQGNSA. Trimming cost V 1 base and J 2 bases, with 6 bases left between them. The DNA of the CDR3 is TGTGCCAGCAGCTTAGTAGGGACCTACGAGCAGTACTTC. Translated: CASSLVGTYEQYF.

Written as DNA, the CDR3 is TGTGCCAGCAGTCACCGACTGACGCGAGGCACCGGGGAGCTGTTTTTT. Its translation: CASSHRLTRGTGELFF. The V call is TRBV5-4, the J call TRBJ2-2; D unclear. Germline CDR1 SGHNT, CDR2 YYREEE (reference sequence). Trimming cost V 5 bases and J 4 bases, with 18 bases left between them. The CDR3 has 16 amino acids. Based on the CDR3 plus reference TRBV5-4 and TRBJ2-2, the full variable domain is ETGVTQSPTHLIKTRGQQVTLRCSSQSGHNTVSWYQQALGQGPQFIFQYYREEENGRGNFPPRFSGLQFPNYSSELNVNALELDDSALYLCASSHRLTRGTGELFFGEGSRLTVL.

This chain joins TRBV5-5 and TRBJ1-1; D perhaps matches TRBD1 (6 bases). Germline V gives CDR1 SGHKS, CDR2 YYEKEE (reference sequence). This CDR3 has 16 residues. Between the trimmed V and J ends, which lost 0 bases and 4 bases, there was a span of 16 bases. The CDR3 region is CASSLGFRGSGTEAFF. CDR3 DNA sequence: TGTGCCAGCAGCTTGGGGTTCAGGGGAAGTGGCACTGAAGCTTTCTTT.

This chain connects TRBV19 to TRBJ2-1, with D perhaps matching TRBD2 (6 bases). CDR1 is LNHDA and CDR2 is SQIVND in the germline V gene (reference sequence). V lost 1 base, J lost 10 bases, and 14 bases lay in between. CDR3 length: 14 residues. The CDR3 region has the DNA TGTGCCAGTAGTATAGGAGCTAGCGCGGGCGAGCAGTTCTTC. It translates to CASSIGASAGEQFF.

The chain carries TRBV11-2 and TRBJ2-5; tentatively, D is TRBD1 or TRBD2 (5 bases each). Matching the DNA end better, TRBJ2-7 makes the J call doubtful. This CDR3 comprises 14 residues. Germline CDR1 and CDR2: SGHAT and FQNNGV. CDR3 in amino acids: CASSWFLGAYEQYF. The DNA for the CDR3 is TGTGCCAGCAGCTGGTTCCTGGGGGCCTACGAGCAGTACTTC.

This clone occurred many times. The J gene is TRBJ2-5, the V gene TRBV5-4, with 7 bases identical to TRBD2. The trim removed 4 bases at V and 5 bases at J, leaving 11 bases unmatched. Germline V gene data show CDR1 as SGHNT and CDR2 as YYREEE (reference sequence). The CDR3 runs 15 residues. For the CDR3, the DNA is TGTGCCAGCAGCCTCGGGGGGAGTAAGGGGGAGACCCAGTACTTC. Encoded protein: CASSLGGSKGETQYF.

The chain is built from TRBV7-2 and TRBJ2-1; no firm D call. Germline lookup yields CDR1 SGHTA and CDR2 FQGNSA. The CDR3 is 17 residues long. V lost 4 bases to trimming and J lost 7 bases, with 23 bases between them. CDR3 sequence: CASSSHQTLGRPNEQFF. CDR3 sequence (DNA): TGTGCCAGCAGCTCTCACCAAACTCTAGGAAGACCTAATGAGCAGTTCTTC.